This T cell receptor beta chain was recorded in a study of blood T cell repertoires in COVID-19. Study as a whole: T cells, B-cell-depleted T cells, or PBMCs supplied cDNA or gDNA.

The CDR3 sequence is 14 residues long. V lost 2 bases and J lost 2, with 9 bases in between. Germline V lookup: CDR1 SNHLY, CDR2 FYNNEI. As processed by the authors: It was from reference gene primer amplification that nucleated cell counts were estimated. Only in-frame clones appear in the TCRdb table, and some are missing; sequencing was by immunoSEQ multiplex PCR. V, J and clone size were drawn from that table, and D and trimming were deduced from the DNA. This sample carries 98,000 or so clones, approximately 82% of them seen once, and the ten largest clones take 4% to 5%. Specimen: peripheral blood. This receptor was taken from a woman between 70 and 85 years old with acute or convalescent COVID-19. This sequence joins TRBV2 and TRBJ1-2, with D perhaps TRBD1 (6 bases). The CDR3: CASSELDSNYGYTF. CDR3 nucleotide sequence: TGTGCCAGCAGTGAACTGGACAGCAACTATGGCTACACCTTC.